The 13 T cell receptor beta chains listed next were all sequenced from one sample in a study of regulatory T cells in long-lasting Graves disease. Documented time point: newly diagnosed GD, antithyroid drugs for less than 3 months. The TCR library was made from RNA that had been extracted from PBMCs in TRIzol. CDR3 regions were amplified by Arm-PCR using iRepertoire HTBI primers to build TCR beta libraries. Via MiXCR, TCRdb re-called the multiplex PCR reads, giving one row per CDR3 protein. The sample yields over 500,000 distinct CDR3 sequences, 16% seen once. The data also belong to a second study, concerning T cells in Graves' hyperthyroidism and ophthalmopathy.

Sequenced here: peripheral blood mononuclear cells (PBMCs), sampled at new diagnosis, from a patient treated with antithyroid drugs. These TCRs come from a man aged 18 to 29 with Graves disease.

This clonotype was seen a few times. The chain joins TRBV18 to TRBJ2-7; 8 bases line up with TRBD1. CDR1 is KGHSH, CDR2 LQKENI, per germline. V lost 2 bases and J lost 3; bases outside the gene matches: 15. CDR3 length: 18 residues. This CDR3 is CASSPWRQGPYNHYEQYF. The CDR3 nucleotides are TGTGCCAGCTCACCATGGAGACAGGGGCCCTATAACCACTACGAGCAGTACTTC.

This clonotype was found many times. The chain uses TRBV20-1 and TRBJ1-4; D gene uncertain. The CDR3 runs to 13 residues. Between the trimmed V and J ends, which lost 2 bases and 7 bases, there was a span of 11 bases. CDR1 DFQATT and CDR2 SNEGSKA come from the germline V gene (reference sequence). CDR3 nucleotides: TGCAGTGCTAGACCTACAACCCTTGAAAAACTGTTTTTT. This encodes CSARPTTLEKLFF.

Of note for this clonotype: A single base is all that separates this from a far larger clone, so a read error is likely. The V call is TRBV11-2, the J call TRBJ2-7, with D possibly called TRBD1 or TRBD2 (6 bases each). The CDR3 runs 15 residues. CDR1 is SGHAT, CDR2 FQNNGV, per germline. The CDR3 loop is CASSPSHGGLYEQCF. The CDR3 region has the DNA TGTGCCAGCAGCCCCAGCCATGGGGGGCTCTACGAGCAGTGCTTC. Looking up the rest from reference TRBV11-2 and TRBJ2-7 gives the full variable domain: EAGVAQSPRYKIIEKRQSVAFWCNPISGHATLYWYQQILGQGPKLLIQFQNNGVVDDSQLPKDRFSAERLKGVDSTLKIQPAKLEDSAVYLCASSPSHGGLYEQCFGPGTRLTVT.

This clonotype was picked up a small number of times. V gene TRBV27 combines with J gene TRBJ2-1, with D perhaps matching TRBD1 or TRBD2 (5 bases each). Germline CDR1 MNHEY, CDR2 SMNVEV (reference sequence). V was cut by 5 bases and J by 2 bases, with 13 bases left in between. The CDR3 runs 15 residues. In DNA, the CDR3 is TGTGCCAGCAGTCAAGGGACGAATCCCTACAATGAGCAGTTCTTC. Amino acids: CASSQGTNPYNEQFF.

This clonotype was observed many times. J is TRBJ2-7 and V is TRBV28, with 8 positions matching TRBD1. Germline loops: CDR1 MDHEN, CDR2 SYDVKM. CDR3 length: 13 residues. With V trimmed by 6 bases and J by 4 bases, 5 bases remained unmatched. CDR3 nucleotide sequence: TGTGCCAGCAGCGCGGACAGGGAATACGAGCAGTACTTC. This sequence encodes CASSADREYEQYF.

This clonotype was seen ten or more times. The chain joins TRBV11-2 to TRBJ2-3, with D hard to call. This CDR3 spans 15 amino acids. Germline values: CDR1 SGHAT, CDR2 FQNNGV. The V end was cut by 2 bases, the J end by 1 base, with 10 bases between. The CDR3 loop is CASSLSPGRTDTQYF. CDR3 in DNA: TGTGCCAGCAGCTTATCTCCCGGACGCACAGATACGCAGTATTTT.

This clonotype was detected once. This chain links TRBV4-1 with TRBJ2-7; 13 bases fit TRBD2. CDR1 and CDR2 from the germline V gene are MGHRA and YSYEKL. The ends lost 3 bases at V and 3 bases at J; junction bases unmatched: 2. The CDR3 consists of 15 residues. The DNA of the CDR3 is TGCGCCAGCAGCCACGGGACTAGCGGGAACTACGAGCAGTACTTC. This sequence encodes CASSHGTSGNYEQYF.

This sequence joins TRBV15 and TRBJ1-2; 8 nucleotides agree with TRBD1. Losses at the gene ends were 2 bases for V and 3 bases for J; bases not matched to a gene: 5. This CDR3 contains 15 residues. CDR1 is LNHNV, CDR2 YYDKDF, per germline (reference sequence). The CDR3 DNA reads as TGTGCCACCAGCAGAAGCCGGACAGGGTACTATGGCTACACCTTC. It yields the protein CATSRSRTGYYGYTF.

V and J are TRBV10-3 and TRBJ1-1, with a possible D match to TRBD1 (5 bases). The CDR3 runs 13 residues. Trimming took off 10 bases at V and 5 bases at J, with 17 bases between the two ends. Germline CDR1 ENHRY, CDR2 SYGVKD. This CDR3 is CASRRDLETEAFF. Written as DNA, the CDR3 is TGTGCCAGCCGCAGGGACTTGGAGACTGAAGCTTTCTTT.

In the case of this clonotype: A much larger clone is a single base away; this may be a read error. The chain is built from TRBV12-3 or TRBV12-4 and TRBJ1-1; 9 bases are shared with TRBD1. The CDR3 is 13 amino acids. The CDR3 reads CASSYNRGLGASF. In DNA form, the CDR3 reads TGTGCCAGCAGTTATAACAGGGGGCTTGGAGCTTCCTTT.

This clonotype occurred a few times. The V call is TRBV20-1, the J call TRBJ2-3; 10 bases align to TRBD2. The CDR3 has 17 residues. The germline V gene encodes CDR1 DFQATT and CDR2 SNEGSKA (reference sequence). The V and J ends lost 1 base and 0 bases, in that order; junction bases with no gene match: 7. The CDR3 nucleotides read TGCAGTGCTAGAGGCACTAGCGGGGCGAATAGCACAGATACGCAGTATTTT. Protein: CSARGTSGANSTDTQYF.

Many counts were recorded for this clonotype. V is TRBV11-2 and J is TRBJ2-3; TRBD2 aligns across 9 bases. The CDR3 is 15 residues long. Germline V gene data show CDR1 as SGHAT and CDR2 as FQNNGV. With V trimmed by 3 bases and J by 4 bases, 5 bases remained unmatched. The CDR3 DNA reads TGTGCCAGCAGCTTGGGCGGGAGGGTCGCAGATACGCAGTATTTT. As protein: CASSLGGRVADTQYF.

V gene TRBV5-1 combines with J gene TRBJ2-2; 9 bases are shared with TRBD2. Unmatched junction bases numbered 7, after V lost 3 bases and J lost 1 base. Germline values: CDR1 SGHRS, CDR2 YFSETQ. The CDR3 is made up of 17 amino acids. CDR3 sequence reads: CASSSPTSGENTGELFF. The CDR3 nucleotides read TGCGCCAGCAGCTCCCCGACTAGCGGAGAGAACACCGGGGAGCTGTTTTTT.